This T cell receptor (beta chain) is from a study of blood T cell repertoires in COVID-19. At the level of the study: Material from acute and convalescent COVID-19 was sourced from the United States, Italy and Spain. PBMCs, B-cell-depleted T cells, or T cells were the source of the cDNA or gDNA that made up the material.

In the original processing: For nucleated cells, counts were estimated from reference gene primer amplification. Repertoires were generated with immunoSEQ multiplex PCR, while TCRdb's copy carries only in-frame clones and drops some. The V and J calls and clone size are taken from that table; D and trimming were inferred from the DNA. The sample lists roughly 80,000 clones, 90% to 95% occurring once. One Seattle source followed patients from active infection through their disease course. The sequencing sample was made of peripheral blood. The receptor comes from a man aged 50-59 years with COVID-19, enrolled during active disease.

The CDR3 DNA is TGTGCCAGCAGTTTAAACCCTTTAAAGGGGGCAACTAATGAAAAACTGTTTTTT. Amino acid sequence: CASSLNPLKGATNEKLFF. V is TRBV27 and J is TRBJ1-4; D perhaps matches TRBD1 (6 bases). From germline, CDR1 is MNHEY and CDR2 SMNVEV (reference sequence). The CDR3 is 18 amino acids. The germline V and J ends were trimmed by 2 bases and 0 bases, with 16 bases remaining between them.